These T cell receptor beta chains were read from a single sample in a study of blood T cells in healthy people across ages. Each CDR3 protein is one row after TCRdb ran MiXCR on the 5' RACE reads. The sample holds roughly 800,000 distinct CDR3 sequences, roughly 50% seen once. The sample consisted of blood. Receptor source: a man older than 75 in good health. The CDR3 runs from the conserved cysteine through the conserved F or W.

>TRBV27|TRBJ2-1
CASSLAGGPSYNGQFF
>TRBV2|TRBJ1-2
CASHRQLNYGYTF
>TRBV7-3|TRBJ2-3
CASSLLTSDTQYF
>TRBV12-5|TRBJ2-5
CASGLGQPYQETQYF
>TRBV5-1|TRBJ2-7
CASSAGTQGLEQYF
>TRBV20-1|TRBJ2-3
CSALRTSGRDRYAYF
>TRBV7-9|TRBJ2-4
CASSLGGDRERQYF
>TRBV6-6|TRBJ2-7
CASSNEVGEQYF
>TRBV29-1|TRBJ2-5
CSVDPSGQETQYF
>TRBV18|TRBJ2-3
CASSPLSTDTQYF
>TRBV1|TRBJ2-1
CTSSHRNRTVGYYNEQFF
>TRBV7-9|TRBJ2-3
CASSLLTSGNTDTQYF
>TRBV3-1|TRBJ2-7
CASSQGQGVSSYEQYF
>TRBV6-5|TRBJ1-2
CASSYSIWGVQNSGYTF
>TRBV2|TRBJ2-7
CASSGNMDNKQYF
>TRBV12-5|TRBJ2-1
CASALRGLYNEQFF
>TRBV12-3/TRBV12-4|TRBJ2-5
CASSGTGAATQYF
>TRBV7-2|TRBJ2-7
CASSLRKLAGVLYF
>TRBV5-1|TRBJ2-3
CASSRMTGRTDTQYF
>TRBV5-1|TRBJ2-5
CASSWGGTRETQYF
>TRBV29-1|TRBJ1-1
CSVTVMNTEAFF
>TRBV7-2|TRBJ2-4
CASSFGQDNIQYF
>TRBV4-2|TRBJ1-5
CASSLNQQAYQPQHF
>TRBV3-1|TRBJ2-3
CASSLRTSGRALADTQYF
>TRBV6-1|TRBJ1-6
CASSETGGITNSPLHF
>TRBV5-1|TRBJ2-3
CASSLDAGGPDTQYF
>TRBV20-1|TRBJ1-4
CSAITWVDSTNEKLFF
>TRBV10-2|TRBJ2-3
CASSEPGRAWYRYAYF
>TRBV12-3/TRBV12-4|TRBJ2-5
CTSSFPGLQETQYF
>TRBV28|TRBJ2-7
CASTHGTSGASSYEQYF
>TRBV7-9|TRBJ2-5
CASSYGAAPQETQYF
>TRBV27|TRBJ1-1
CASSLSPAGNTEAFF
>TRBV6-6|TRBJ1-2
CASSSGTGRRYGYTF
>TRBV6-6|TRBJ1-1
CASSLPGGPEAFF
>TRBV2|TRBJ1-5
CASRSQFSNQPQHF
>TRBV5-1|TRBJ2-5
CASSLRVIQETQYF
>TRBV3-1|TRBJ2-7
CASSQGRGYEQYF
>TRBV20-1|TRBJ2-7
CSARDLEGGPYEQYF
>TRBV20-1|TRBJ2-7
CSVPVGTSYEQYF
>TRBV10-3|TRBJ2-1
CAISVRGYNEQFF
>TRBV12-3/TRBV12-4|TRBJ2-3
CASSLGDHRYAYF
>TRBV20-1|TRBJ2-2
CSARDGASGNTGELFF
>TRBV7-9|TRBJ2-3
CASSNGPSGRAEDTQYF